This T cell receptor (beta chain) was captured in a study of shared clonotypes between healthy human individuals. Points from the study as a whole: Non-shared clonotypes were found to have lower generation probabilities than the clonotypes that were shared by all four of the sorted-subset donors. Naive CD4 clonotypes were shared across a few donors at roughly 5%. The authors expected sequencing depth to affect clonotype sharing among donors.

As regards this clone: Its antigen is as yet unknown.

Original data processing: ImmunoSEQ junction-only sequences lacked quality scores, so their filtering differed. The data were produced by immunoSEQ multiplex PCR, yet TCRdb's version contains in-frame clones alone and is incomplete. The V and J calls and clone size come from that table; D and trimming were worked out from the DNA. This sample has about 1.1 million clones; about four fifths occur once, and the top ten carry roughly 0.62%. The CDR3 consists of 12 residues. Germline V gene sequence: CDR1 GTSNPN, CDR2 SVGIG (reference sequence). Trimming took off 2 bases at V and 10 bases at J, with 13 bases between the two ends.

Sequencing was carried out using memory CD4+ T cells from PBMCs. The subset was: CD45RA-negative fraction. The rearrangement joins TRBV30 to TRBJ2-3; TRBD2 is a possible D gene (6 bases). The receptor was derived from a man aged 18 to 30 in good health. Some clones in this sample may be carry-over from other donors' samples. The DNA for the CDR3 is TGTGCCTGGAGTTCTCTAGCGTCGGCGCAGTATTTT. It specifies CAWSSLASAQYF.